This TCR beta chain was documented in a study of T cell responses to AZD1222 COVID-19 vaccine. General observations from the study: The study sampled repertoires only after the peak T cell response. With dominance at 160-218 and 743-854, vaccine-associated CD4 TCRs spanned spike. Nearly half of spike-specific TCRs reportedly go after variant regions that carry no mutations. Spike-specific TCR breadth rose after two AZD1222 doses, and depth rose as well.

CDR1 is ENHRY and CDR2 is SYGVKD in the germline V gene. The ends lost 10 bases at V and 5 bases at J; junction bases unmatched: 3. There are 12 residues in the CDR3. TCRdb keeps only in-frame clones here, not all; method: immunoSEQ multiplex PCR. The repertoire consists of over 130,000 clones, with more than 80% occurring once and the leading ten covering roughly 7.5%. This clone was observed a single time. Its antigen is still unknown. This TCR came from an adult who received the MenACWY meningococcal vaccine as a control. This material consisted of peripheral blood, taken 28 days after the second dose of the MenACWY control vaccine. The chain couples TRBV10-3 to TRBJ2-7; 12 positions match TRBD1. CDR3 nucleotides: TGTGCCACGGGACAGGGGGCCAACGAGCAGTACTTC. This codes for CATGQGANEQYF.